Sequencing of this T cell receptor beta chain was carried out in a study of identical twins. TCRdb redid the calling of the 5' RACE reads with MiXCR, one entry per CDR3 protein. Of 600,000 to 850,000 distinct CDR3 sequences in the sample, about 20% are singletons; the top ten hold less than 15%. The germline V gene encodes CDR1 MNHNS and CDR2 SASEGT. CDR3 length equals 15 residues. Trimming took off 6 bases at V and 2 bases at J, with 16 bases between the two ends. This clonotype was picked up a small number of times. The sample also formed part of further work on T cells expressing NK-cell markers.

This TCR was sampled from a woman under 30 in good health. The J gene is TRBJ1-1, the V gene TRBV6-1, with a weak D call TRBD1 (6 bases). Sequenced material: PBMCs. CDR3 in amino acids: CASRPRQGQNTEAFF. The DNA of the CDR3 is TGTGCCAGCAGACCCCGCCAGGGGCAAAACACTGAAGCTTTCTTT.